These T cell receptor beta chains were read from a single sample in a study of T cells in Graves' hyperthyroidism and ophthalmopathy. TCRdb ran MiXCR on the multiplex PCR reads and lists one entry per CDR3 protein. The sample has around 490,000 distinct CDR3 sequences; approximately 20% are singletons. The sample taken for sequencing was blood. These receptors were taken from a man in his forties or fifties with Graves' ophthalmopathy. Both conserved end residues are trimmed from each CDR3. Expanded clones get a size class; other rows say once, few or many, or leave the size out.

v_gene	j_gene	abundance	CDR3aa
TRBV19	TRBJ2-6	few	ASSTPGGRGLSSGANVLT
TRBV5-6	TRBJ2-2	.	ASSWGVGVLGELF
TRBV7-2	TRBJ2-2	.	ASSWTSERAGELF
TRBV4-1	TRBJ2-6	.	ASSHRTGVDGANVLT
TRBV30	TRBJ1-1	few	ACERDRRTEAF
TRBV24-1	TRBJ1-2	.	ATSDWTLNYGYT
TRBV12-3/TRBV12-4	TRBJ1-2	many	ASSLIGREGYT
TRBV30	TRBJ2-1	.	ACQGAYNEQF
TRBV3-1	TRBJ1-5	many	ASSQTVHQPQH
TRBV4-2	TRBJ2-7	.	ASSQGFAGAYEQY
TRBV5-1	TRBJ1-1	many	ASSLTGGMTEAF
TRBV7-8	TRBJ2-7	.	ASRGEDYEQY
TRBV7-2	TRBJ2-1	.	ASSFGQGTKNEQF
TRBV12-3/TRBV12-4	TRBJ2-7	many	ASSLETGISYEQY
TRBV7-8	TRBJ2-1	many	ASSPTGNNEQF
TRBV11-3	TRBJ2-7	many	ASSHLTGTGLAEHYEQY
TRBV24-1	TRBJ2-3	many	ATSDQRPERGGDTQY
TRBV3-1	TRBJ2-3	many	ASSQSASTQY